This is a list of T cell receptor beta chains from one sample in a study of blood T cell repertoires in COVID-19. TCRdb's copy holds only in-frame clones and misses some; the assay was immunoSEQ multiplex PCR. This sample has approximately 290,000 clones, with 75% to 90% found just once. Sequencing input: peripheral blood. The receptor source for this set is a young man with acute or convalescent COVID-19. The CDR3 runs from the conserved cysteine through the conserved F or W. A D gene is named only where the DNA matches it firmly. Not every row has a clone size; where given, it reads once, few, many or a size class.

CDR3nt	CDR3aa	abundance	j_gene	d_gene	v_gene
TGTGCCAGCACCTGGACTAGCGGGGGGGGAAATGAGCAGTTCTTC	CASTWTSGGGNEQFF	few	TRBJ2-1	TRBD2	TRBV6-5
TGCAGCGTGAAAAGAGGGACAGGGGAAGGAACTAGCAATCAGCCCCAGCATTTT	CSVKRGTGEGTSNQPQHF	.	TRBJ1-5	TRBD1	TRBV29-1
TGTGCCAGCAGTGAACCGGGACAGTTTAATGAAAAACTGTTTTTT	CASSEPGQFNEKLFF	.	TRBJ1-4	TRBD1	TRBV25-1
TGCAGTGCTAGTGTTGGGAGGACAGATACGCAGTATTTT	CSASVGRTDTQYF	.	TRBJ2-3	.	TRBV20-1
TGTGCCAGCAGTTTAACCGGGTTGAATAGCAATCAGCCCCAGCATTTT	CASSLTGLNSNQPQHF	.	TRBJ1-5	.	TRBV28
TGTGCCAGCAGTGCACAGGGCATGGGGACTGAAGCTTTCTTT	CASSAQGMGTEAFF	.	TRBJ1-1	.	TRBV2
TGTGCCAGCAGTCTGGGCCTTAACTATGGCTACACCTTC	CASSLGLNYGYTF	.	TRBJ1-2	.	TRBV27
TGTGCCAGCAGCGTAGCTAGCGGGAGGTTCAATGAGCAGTTCTTC	CASSVASGRFNEQFF	few	TRBJ2-1	TRBD2	TRBV9
TGCGCCAGCAGCTTGGTGGGCGGGGACACTGAAGCTTTCTTT	CASSLVGGDTEAFF	.	TRBJ1-1	.	TRBV5-1
TGTGCCAGCAGCTTATCCGGGACTCAGCAGTTCTTC	CASSLSGTQQFF	.	TRBJ2-1	.	TRBV7-3
TGTGCCTGGAGTAACCCCGGGGGGGCCGGGGAGCTGTTTTTT	CAWSNPGGAGELFF	.	TRBJ2-2	TRBD2	TRBV30
TGCGCCAGCAGCCCGCCGGGGGGATCCTACAATGAGCAGTTCTTC	CASSPPGGSYNEQFF	once	TRBJ2-1	TRBD2	TRBV5-1
TGTGCCAGCAGTGAAGCTGGGGGGTTCCTTTGGGCGGGTGAGCAGTTCTTC	CASSEAGGFLWAGEQFF	once	TRBJ2-1	.	TRBV6-1
TGTGCCAGCAGCTTAAGGGGCAGGGCCTACGAGCAGTACTTC	CASSLRGRAYEQYF	.	TRBJ2-7	.	TRBV7-3
TGCGCCAGCAGCTTGGATACCCTAGCGACTAGCACAGATACGCAGTATTTT	CASSLDTLATSTDTQYF	.	TRBJ2-3	.	TRBV5-1
TGTGCCAGTAGTCTTCGGGACATTTCAAAAGCTTTCTTT	CASSLRDISKAFF	.	TRBJ1-1	.	TRBV19
TGTGCCAGCAGTCCGCCAACAGGGTATATTTCCTACGAGCAGTACTTC	CASSPPTGYISYEQYF	few	TRBJ2-7	.	TRBV28